This TCR beta chain was found in a study of response to subunit inactivated influenza vaccine (dated by TCRdb to between 2018 and 2020). Regarding the research as a whole: Deep quantitative profiling of the T cell receptor repertoire was used in the study to follow responses to a trivalent subunit inactivated influenza vaccine.

The CDR3 runs 15 amino acids, cysteine and phenylalanine included. This entry keeps only the CDR3 DNA: 45 bases, framed from base 1. V and J are truncated by 4 bases and 0 bases respectively, leaving an intervening sequence of 11 bases. CDR1 and CDR2 were assigned from the germline V gene as SGHTA and FQGNSA. With respect to this clonotype: It has no known antigen specificity. Base qualities are not provided; no much larger clone lies one nucleotide away.

Library generation was performed with RT-PCR. TCRdb names Illumina HiSeq 2500 as the instrument used. TCRdb reworked the public reads: Q25 trimming with fastp, MiXCR clone assembly, productive beta chains retained. For every CDR3 protein sequence, its rows merge into one entry that carries the most common genes and DNA. For this sample the table gives roughly 500,000 distinct CDR3 sequences, of which around a quarter were detected only once. The ten most abundant clones make up approximately 3% of the sample. Summary of the overall study and its limitations: According to the authors, only a limited number of new T cells may be recruited by each seasonal influenza vaccination.

The sample was also reused in another study, on T cells expressing NK-cell markers. The second study also describes: TCR beta cDNA libraries were prepared using 5'RACE template switching, which introduced a universal primer site and unique molecular identifiers. In sorted CD3+CD56+NKG2C+, CD3+CD56+NKG2C- and CD3+CD56-NKG2C+ T-cell subsets from several donors, TCR beta-chain repertoires were profiled. Among the eight sequenced donors, seven were HCMV-seropositive and one was HCMV-seronegative. In several experiments an anti-gammadeltaTCR antibody was added to restrict sorting to alphabetaTCR-expressing T cells. For roughly 6 donors, the dominant CD3+CD56+NKG2C+ clonotypes were among the top 10 CD8+ clonotypes and accounted for roughly 1.0-8% of CD8+ T cells. Those dominant clonotypes were again the most abundant among CD3+CD56-NKG2C+ cells in a handful of donors, at roughly 25-65%. Whether the expanded NKG2C-expressing T cell clones were specific for HCMV antigens remained unclear. Randomly selected healthy volunteers, three men and five women, were used as the eight sequenced donors. To determine HCMV serostatus, a commercial ELISA kit was used to detect HCMV-specific IgG in serum. Peripheral blood mononuclear cells were isolated from blood by Ficoll density gradient centrifugation. Using Miltenyi isolation kits, CD4+ and CD8+ T cells were isolated from PBMC through magnetic immunoseparation. Priming for cDNA synthesis came from the TCR beta constant segment, and two successive PCR amplification steps followed. Sequencing of the libraries produced 2 x 150 bp reads on Illumina HiSeq 2000/2500, MiSeq or NextSeq. MIGEC was used to demultiplex reads and group reads by UMI, and MiTCR was used to assemble and quantify clonotypes. To exclude erroneous sequences, any TCR cDNA sequence not supported by at least two reads was discarded. The tcR package was used for downstream repertoire analysis, with clonotypes matched between fractions based on CDR3 nucleotide sequence plus V segment. Antigen specificity was annotated against VDJdb with VDJmatch, allowing one amino acid substitution in CDR3.

In this chain, TRBV7-2 is recombined with TRBJ2-3; the D gene is perhaps TRBD1 or TRBD2, as each covers 7 bases. The sequence was collected from a man aged 50 or older who received an inactivated influenza vaccine. Donor details come from another sample of the same person, matched by shared clones. This specimen consisted of CD4+ T cells sorted from PBMCs, obtained roughly 12 days after vaccination. The CDR3 reads as follows: CASSSQGGSTDTQYF. The base sequence is TGTGCCAGCAGCTCCCAGGGGGGGAGCACAGATACGCAGTATTTT.